The 8 T cell receptor beta chains reported below all come from one sample, sequenced in a study of blood T cells in healthy people across ages (dated by TCRdb to the mid-2010s). Library preparation used 5' RACE. For sequencing, an Illumina HiSeq 2500 was employed. A second PCR of about 7 to 12 cycles was performed with a sample-barcoded 5' primer and a J-beta primer mix. In-frame beta chains were kept once TCRdb had trimmed the public reads at Q25 with fastp and called clones with MiXCR. Every CDR3 protein is listed once, alongside the most common genes and DNA of its rows. A total of over a million distinct CDR3 sequences appear in this sample, 59% of them only once. Together, the top ten hold about 6.7% of the sample. Sequenced: blood. These TCRs come from a man aged 18 to 29 in good health.

J is TRBJ1-5 and V is TRBV12-5; no clear D. The germline V and J ends were trimmed by 7 bases and 2 bases, with 18 bases remaining between them. The V gene's germline CDR1 is LGHNT and CDR2 FRNRAP. This CDR3 is built from 16 residues. The chain's CDR3 is CASARVGPPGNQPQHF. CDR3 in DNA: TGTGCTAGTGCCCGTGTCGGTCCTCCGGGCAATCAGCCCCAGCATTTT. The full variable domain, rest sourced from reference TRBV12-5 and TRBJ1-5, is DARVTQTPRHKVTEMGQEVTMRCQPILGHNTVFWYRQTMMQGLELLAYFRNRAPLDDSGMPKDRFSAEMPDATLATLKIQPSEPRDSAVYFCASARVGPPGNQPQHFGDGTRLSIL.

The J gene is TRBJ2-3, the V gene TRBV5-1; D not certain. V was shortened by 4 bases and J by 6 bases, with 15 bases between the two germline ends. This CDR3 has 14 residues. CDR1 is SGHRS, CDR2 YFSETQ, per germline. CDR3 amino acids: CASSRRGPSDTQYF. The CDR3 coding sequence is TGCGCCAGCAGCCGCCGAGGACCCAGCGATACGCAGTATTTT. Combining the CDR3 with reference TRBV5-1 and TRBJ2-3 gives the whole variable domain KAGVTQTPRYLIKTRGQQVTLSCSPISGHRSVSWYQQTPGQGLQFLFEYFSETQRNKGNFPGRFSGRQFSNSRSEMNVSTLELGDSALYLCASSRRGPSDTQYFGPGTRLTVL.

V is TRBV15 and J is TRBJ2-1, with a weak D call TRBD2 (5 bases). The germline V gene has CDR1 LNHNV and CDR2 YYDKDF (reference sequence). V was shortened by 8 bases and J by 4 bases, with 24 bases between the two germline ends. This CDR3 is built from 17 residues. The DNA for the CDR3 is TGTGCCACCGCCCACCCGATTGTGAGGGCTGGGTACAATGAGCAGTTCTTC. This sequence encodes CATAHPIVRAGYNEQFF.

Worth noting for this clonotype: Relative to the germline gene, one junction end is altered; a read error may explain this. The chain is built from TRBV7-2 and TRBJ1-1, with D possibly TRBD1 on 6 matching bases. Per germline, CDR1 SGHTA and CDR2 FQGNSA. This CDR3 region has 18 residues. Here the CDR3 reads CAGSLGGGFVLGDTEAFF. CDR3 in DNA: TGTGCCGGCAGCTTAGGAGGGGGGTTCGTTCTCGGAGACACTGAAGCTTTCTTT.

This clonotype has only a few counts. This rearrangement joins TRBV12-3 or TRBV12-4 to TRBJ2-2; no reliable D call. Trimming took off 6 bases at V and 1 base at J, with 15 bases between the two ends. The CDR3 has 16 residues. CDR3 protein: CASRIASPENTGELFF. CDR3 nucleotide sequence: TGTGCCAGCAGAATAGCTTCGCCAGAGAACACCGGGGAGCTGTTTTTT.

V is TRBV4-1 and J is TRBJ1-4, with a weak D call TRBD1 (6 bases). Per germline, CDR1 MGHRA and CDR2 YSYEKL. This CDR3 has 14 residues. The V end lost 4 bases, the J end lost 8 bases, and 14 bases lay between the germline ends. The CDR3 sequence: CASSPPGGQEKLFF. DNA for the CDR3: TGCGCCAGCAGCCCCCCCGGGGGGCAGGAAAAACTGTTTTTT.

The chain recombines TRBV27 with TRBJ2-7; TRBD2 is a possible D gene (5 bases). The germline V gene encodes CDR1 MNHEY and CDR2 SMNVEV (reference sequence). The CDR3 length is 15 residues. V lost 5 bases to trimming and J lost 0 bases, with 14 bases between them. The CDR3 region is CASSLLRASSYEQYF. The CDR3 nucleotides read TGTGCCAGCAGTCTCCTGAGGGCATCCTCCTACGAGCAGTACTTC.

Here the CDR3 reads CASSSAERLNTEAFF. CDR3 nucleotides: TGTGCCAGCAGCTCTGCTGAACGGCTGAACACTGAAGCTTTCTTT. This chain uses TRBV7-9 with TRBJ1-1; D unclear. V was cut by 4 bases and J by 0 bases, with 12 bases left in between. This CDR3 is built from 15 residues. CDR1 and CDR2 (germline): SEHNR, FQNEAQ (reference sequence).